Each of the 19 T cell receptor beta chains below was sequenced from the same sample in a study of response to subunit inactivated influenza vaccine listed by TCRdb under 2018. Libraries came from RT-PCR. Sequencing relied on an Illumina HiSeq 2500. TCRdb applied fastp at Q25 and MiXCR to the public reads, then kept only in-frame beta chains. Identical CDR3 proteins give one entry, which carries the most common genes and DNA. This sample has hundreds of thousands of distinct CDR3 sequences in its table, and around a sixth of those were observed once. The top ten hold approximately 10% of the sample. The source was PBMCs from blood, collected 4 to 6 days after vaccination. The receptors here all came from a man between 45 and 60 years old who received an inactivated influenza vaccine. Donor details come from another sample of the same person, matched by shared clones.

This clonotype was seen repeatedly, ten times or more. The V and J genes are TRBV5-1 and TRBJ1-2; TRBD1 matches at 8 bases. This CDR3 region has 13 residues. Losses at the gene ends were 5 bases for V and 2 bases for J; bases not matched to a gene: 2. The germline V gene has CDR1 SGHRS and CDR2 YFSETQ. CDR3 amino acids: CASRGQANYGYTF. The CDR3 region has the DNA TGCGCCAGCAGGGGACAGGCGAACTATGGCTACACCTTC.

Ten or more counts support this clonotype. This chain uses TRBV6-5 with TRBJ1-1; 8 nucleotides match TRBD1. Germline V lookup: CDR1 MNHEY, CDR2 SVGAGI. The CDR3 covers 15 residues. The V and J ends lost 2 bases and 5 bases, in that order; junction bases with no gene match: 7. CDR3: CASSYRDRPLTEAFF. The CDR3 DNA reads TGTGCCAGCAGTTACCGGGACAGGCCCCTTACTGAAGCTTTCTTT.

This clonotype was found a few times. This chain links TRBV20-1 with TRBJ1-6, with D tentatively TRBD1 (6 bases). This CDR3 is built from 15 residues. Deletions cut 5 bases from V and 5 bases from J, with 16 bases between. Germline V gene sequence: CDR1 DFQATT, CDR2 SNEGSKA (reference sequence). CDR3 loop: CSADLSYRDNSPLHF. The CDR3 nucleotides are TGCAGTGCTGACCTCTCCTACAGGGATAATTCACCCCTCCACTTT.

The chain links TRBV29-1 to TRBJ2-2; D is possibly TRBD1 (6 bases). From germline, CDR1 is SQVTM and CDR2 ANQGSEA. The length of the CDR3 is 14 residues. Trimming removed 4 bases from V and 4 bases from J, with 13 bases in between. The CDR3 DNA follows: TGCAGCGTTGTCCCCACAGGGAGCACCGGGGAGCTGTTTTTT. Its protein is CSVVPTGSTGELFF.

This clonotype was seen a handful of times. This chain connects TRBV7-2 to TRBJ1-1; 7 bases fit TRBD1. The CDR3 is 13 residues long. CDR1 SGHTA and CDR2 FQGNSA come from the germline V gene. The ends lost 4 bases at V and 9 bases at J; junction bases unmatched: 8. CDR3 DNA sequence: TGTGCCAGCAGCTCGGGACAGAGGTCACAAGCTTTCTTT. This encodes CASSSGQRSQAFF.

The CDR3 coding sequence is TGTGCCAGTCGCCGGACTAGCGGGGGGGCAGATACGCAGTATTTT. This sequence encodes CASRRTSGGADTQYF. The chain uses TRBV12-3 or TRBV12-4 and TRBJ2-3; TRBD2 agrees at 15 bases. The CDR3 contains 15 residues. V was clipped by 9 bases and J by 4 bases; unmatched bases: 5.

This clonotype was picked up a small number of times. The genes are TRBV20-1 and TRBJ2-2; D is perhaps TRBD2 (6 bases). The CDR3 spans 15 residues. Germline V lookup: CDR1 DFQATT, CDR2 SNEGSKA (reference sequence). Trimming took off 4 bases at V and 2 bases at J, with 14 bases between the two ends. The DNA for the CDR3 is TGCAGTGCTACGGCTCGGGACTTCAACACCGGGGAGCTGTTTTTT. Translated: CSATARDFNTGELFF.

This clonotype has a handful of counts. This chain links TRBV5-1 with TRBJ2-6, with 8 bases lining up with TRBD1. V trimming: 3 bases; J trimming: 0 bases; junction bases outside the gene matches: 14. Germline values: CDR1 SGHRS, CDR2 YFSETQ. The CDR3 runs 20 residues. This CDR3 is CASSSPEDRDALSGANVLTF. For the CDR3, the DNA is TGCGCCAGCAGCTCCCCAGAGGACAGGGACGCTCTCTCTGGGGCCAACGTCCTGACTTTC.

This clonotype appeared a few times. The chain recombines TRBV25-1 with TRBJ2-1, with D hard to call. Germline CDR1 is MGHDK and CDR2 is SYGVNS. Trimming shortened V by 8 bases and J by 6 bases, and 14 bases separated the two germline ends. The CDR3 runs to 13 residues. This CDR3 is CASGEVNGNEQFF. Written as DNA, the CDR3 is TGTGCCAGCGGGGAAGTAAACGGCAATGAGCAGTTCTTC.

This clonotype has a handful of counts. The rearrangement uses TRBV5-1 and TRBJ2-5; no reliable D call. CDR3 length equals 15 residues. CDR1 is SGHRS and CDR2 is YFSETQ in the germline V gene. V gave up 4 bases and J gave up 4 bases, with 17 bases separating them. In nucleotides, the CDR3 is TGCGCCAGCAGCCCTCAAGTCACGGTGGGAGAGACCCAGTACTTC. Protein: CASSPQVTVGETQYF.

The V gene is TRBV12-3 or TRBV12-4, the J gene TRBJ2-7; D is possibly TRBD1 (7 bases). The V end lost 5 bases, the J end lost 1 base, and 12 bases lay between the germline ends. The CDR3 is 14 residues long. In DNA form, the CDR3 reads TGTGCCAGCAGTGTCGCGGGACAGTCCTACGAGCAGTACTTC. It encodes CASSVAGQSYEQYF.

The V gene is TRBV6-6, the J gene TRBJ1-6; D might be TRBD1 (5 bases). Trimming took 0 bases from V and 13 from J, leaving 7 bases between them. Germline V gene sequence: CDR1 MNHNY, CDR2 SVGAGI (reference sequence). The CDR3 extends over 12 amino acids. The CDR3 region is CASSYSGPPLHF. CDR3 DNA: TGTGCCAGCAGTTACTCGGGGCCCCCCCTCCACTTT.

CDR3 loop: CASSDPLLGQETQYF. The CDR3 DNA sequence: TGTGCCAGCAGTGACCCTCTTTTGGGGCAAGAGACCCAGTACTTC. The chain links TRBV25-1 to TRBJ2-5; D is uncertain. V was shortened by 3 bases and J by 2 bases, with 13 bases between the two germline ends. The CDR3 contains 15 residues. The germline CDR1 and CDR2 sequences are MGHDK and SYGVNS.

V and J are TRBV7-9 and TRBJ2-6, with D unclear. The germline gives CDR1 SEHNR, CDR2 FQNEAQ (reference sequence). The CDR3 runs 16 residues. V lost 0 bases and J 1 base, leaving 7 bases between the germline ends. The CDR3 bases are TGTGCCAGCAGCTTAGCGTTGGGATCTGGGGCCAACGTCCTGACTTTC. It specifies CASSLALGSGANVLTF.

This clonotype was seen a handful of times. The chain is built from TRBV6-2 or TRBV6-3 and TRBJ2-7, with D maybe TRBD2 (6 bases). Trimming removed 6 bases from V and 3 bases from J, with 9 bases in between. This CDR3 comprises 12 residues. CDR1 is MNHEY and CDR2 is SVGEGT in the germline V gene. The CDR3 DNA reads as TGTGCCAGCAGCAAGGACTACTACGAGCAGTACTTC. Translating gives CASSKDYYEQYF.

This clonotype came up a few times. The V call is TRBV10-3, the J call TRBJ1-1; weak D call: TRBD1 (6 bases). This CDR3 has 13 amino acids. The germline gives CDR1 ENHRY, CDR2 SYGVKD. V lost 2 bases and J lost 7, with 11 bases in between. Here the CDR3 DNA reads TGTGCCATCAGTGAGCAAACAGGGATTGAAGCTTTCTTT. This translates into CAISEQTGIEAFF.

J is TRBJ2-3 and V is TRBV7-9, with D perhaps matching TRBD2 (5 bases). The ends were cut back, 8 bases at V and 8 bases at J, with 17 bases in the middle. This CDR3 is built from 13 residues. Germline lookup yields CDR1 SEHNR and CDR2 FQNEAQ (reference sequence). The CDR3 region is CASGGGLLCTQYF. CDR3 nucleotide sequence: TGTGCCAGCGGCGGCGGGCTCCTATGTACGCAGTATTTT.

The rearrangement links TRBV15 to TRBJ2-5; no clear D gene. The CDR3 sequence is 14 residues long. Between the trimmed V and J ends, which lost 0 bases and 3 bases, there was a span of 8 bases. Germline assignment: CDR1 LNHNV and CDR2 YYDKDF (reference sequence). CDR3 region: CATSREASEETQYF. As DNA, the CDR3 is TGTGCCACCAGCAGAGAGGCTAGTGAAGAGACCCAGTACTTC.

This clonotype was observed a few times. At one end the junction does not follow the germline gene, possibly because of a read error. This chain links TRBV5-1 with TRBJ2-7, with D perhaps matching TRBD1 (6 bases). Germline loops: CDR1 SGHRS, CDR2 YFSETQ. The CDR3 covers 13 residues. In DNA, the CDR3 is TGCGTCAGCAGCTTTTCCAGGGGTTACGAGCAGTACTTC. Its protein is CVSSFSRGYEQYF.